These T cell receptor beta chains were read from a single sample in a study of blood T cells in healthy people across ages. TCRdb redid the calling of the 5' RACE reads with MiXCR, one entry per CDR3 protein. The table has approximately 600,000 distinct CDR3 sequences, under 70% seen once. The specimen sequenced was blood. The receptors shown here come from a man aged 55 to 70 in good health. Each CDR3 is given with its conserved first and last residue. The D gene is left open where the match is weak. Clone size, where shown, is once, few, many, or a class for clones that have expanded.

d_gene,v_gene,abundance,j_gene,CDR3aa,CDR3nt
.,TRBV6-1,many,TRBJ2-4,CASSEVRGNVIQYF,TGTGCCAGCAGTGAGGTCCGGGGTAACGTCATTCAGTACTTC
.,TRBV6-2/TRBV6-3,.,TRBJ2-5,CASGQGKTQYF,TGTGCCAGCGGGCAGGGAAAGACCCAGTACTTC
TRBD2,TRBV7-2,.,TRBJ2-7,CASSLVGGTYEQYF,TGTGCCAGCAGCTTAGTGGGGGGGACCTACGAGCAGTACTTC
.,TRBV6-5,.,TRBJ1-6,CASRGPGVNSPLHF,TGTGCCAGCAGGGGCCCAGGGGTTAATTCACCCCTCCACTTT
.,TRBV4-1,once,TRBJ1-5,CASSAGQGARSNQPQHF,TGCGCCAGCAGCGCGGGCCAGGGCGCGAGGAGCAATCAGCCCCAGCATTTT
.,TRBV20-1,few,TRBJ1-6,CSAPDSYNSPLHF,TGCAGTGCTCCAGACAGTTATAATTCACCCCTCCACTTT
.,TRBV7-2,.,TRBJ2-5,CAGSPGGETQYF,TGTGCCGGCAGCCCCGGAGGAGAGACCCAGTACTTC
.,TRBV11-2,many,TRBJ2-4,CASSLREKGPRGAQAKNIQYF,TGTGCCAGCAGCTTAAGGGAAAAGGGACCAAGGGGTGCTCAGGCCAAAAACATTCAGTACTTC
.,TRBV15,.,TRBJ1-6,CATSSGTYNSPLHF,TGTGCCACCAGCAGTGGGACCTATAATTCACCCCTCCACTTT
.,TRBV24-1,.,TRBJ2-5,CATSVLSRPLGETQYF,TGTGCCACCAGTGTTTTGTCCAGGCCTCTGGGCGAGACCCAGTACTTC
.,TRBV11-3,.,TRBJ2-5,CASSLDQGSGETQYF,TGTGCCAGCAGCTTAGATCAGGGATCGGGAGAGACCCAGTACTTC
.,TRBV4-1,once,TRBJ1-2,CASSQAPRRGGYTF,TGCGCCAGCAGCCAAGCCCCCCGGAGGGGTGGCTACACCTTC
TRBD2,TRBV29-1,few,TRBJ2-1,CSVRFGGIYNEQFF,TGCAGCGTTAGGTTCGGGGGGATATACAATGAGCAGTTCTTC
.,TRBV7-9,.,TRBJ1-1,CASSLFDTEAFF,TGTGCCAGCAGCTTATTCGACACTGAAGCTTTCTTT
.,TRBV20-1,many,TRBJ1-6,CSARDKGQSYNSPLHF,TGCAGTGCTAGAGATAAAGGACAGTCCTATAATTCACCCCTCCACTTT
TRBD1,TRBV5-1,.,TRBJ2-7,CASSLNYRGVYEQYF,TGCGCCAGCAGCTTAAACTACAGGGGGGTCTACGAGCAGTACTTC
TRBD2,TRBV6-5,.,TRBJ2-5,CASSYLAGAQETQYF,TGTGCCAGCAGTTACTTAGCGGGGGCCCAAGAGACCCAGTACTTC
.,TRBV10-3,.,TRBJ2-7,CAISASPWFGPYEQYF,TGTGCCATCAGTGCTAGCCCCTGGTTTGGGCCCTACGAGCAGTACTTC
.,TRBV10-3,.,TRBJ2-6,CAISESPSLLSGANVLTF,TGTGCCATCAGTGAGTCGCCTAGCCTACTCTCTGGGGCCAACGTCCTGACTTTC
.,TRBV7-9,few,TRBJ1-2,CASSLAVPNYGYTF,TGTGCCAGCAGCCTAGCGGTCCCCAACTATGGCTACACCTTC
TRBD1,TRBV20-1,.,TRBJ1-1,CSAPDRVNTEAFF,TGCAGTGCCCCCGACAGGGTGAACACTGAAGCTTTCTTT
.,TRBV14,.,TRBJ1-4,CASSQILGEKLFF,TGTGCCAGCAGCCAAATCCTTGGTGAAAAACTGTTTTTT
.,TRBV7-2,.,TRBJ2-7,CASSPSWEQYF,TGTGCCAGCAGCCCGAGTTGGGAGCAGTACTTC
TRBD1,TRBV3-1,.,TRBJ1-6,CASSLDRENSPLHF,TGTGCCAGCAGCCTGGACAGGGAGAATTCACCCCTCCACTTT
TRBD1,TRBV7-8,few,TRBJ2-7,CASSNGQGVREQYF,TGTGCCAGCAGCAACGGACAGGGGGTAAGGGAGCAGTACTTC
TRBD2,TRBV4-1,many,TRBJ2-2,CASSQDDLAGVTGELFF,TGCGCCAGCAGCCAAGATGATCTAGCGGGGGTCACCGGGGAGCTGTTTTTT
.,TRBV5-1,.,TRBJ1-6,CASRPGSGENSPLHF,TGCGCCAGCAGACCGGGATCAGGGGAAAATTCACCCCTCCACTTT
TRBD1,TRBV2,.,TRBJ2-5,CASSPHLGTGHLETQYF,TGTGCCAGCAGTCCCCACCTTGGGACAGGGCATTTGGAGACCCAGTACTTC
.,TRBV5-1,.,TRBJ1-6,CASSIGTATNSPLHF,TGCGCCAGCAGCATCGGGACGGCGACTAATTCACCCCTCCACTTT
TRBD2,TRBV5-1,.,TRBJ2-1,CASSDPSGDNEQFF,TGCGCCAGCAGCGACCCAAGCGGGGACAATGAGCAGTTCTTC
.,TRBV5-1,once,TRBJ1-1,CASSVDGQTEAFF,TGCGCCAGCAGCGTGGACGGTCAGACTGAAGCTTTCTTT
TRBD1,TRBV27,.,TRBJ2-7,CASSARDRAYNEQYF,TGTGCCAGCAGTGCCCGGGACAGGGCCTACAATGAGCAGTACTTC
TRBD1,TRBV7-9,.,TRBJ2-5,CASSNDRGRETQYF,TGTGCCAGCAGCAACGACAGGGGTCGGGAGACCCAGTACTTC
.,TRBV2,.,TRBJ1-5,CASSEQGTNQPQHF,TGTGCCAGCAGTGAACAGGGGACTAATCAGCCCCAGCATTTT
.,TRBV5-1,.,TRBJ1-5,CASSLFVGGQPQHF,TGCGCCAGCAGCTTGTTTGTGGGTGGTCAGCCCCAGCATTTT
.,TRBV7-6,.,TRBJ2-5,CASRGTGHNEQYF,TGTGCCAGCAGAGGGACGGGACACAATGAGCAGTACTTC
.,TRBV27,.,TRBJ1-1,CASSLVSGGNTEAFF,TGTGCCAGCAGTTTAGTGTCTGGAGGGAACACTGAAGCTTTCTTT
.,TRBV7-9,.,TRBJ2-3,CASSHMGPFTQYF,TGTGCCAGCAGCCACATGGGGCCGTTCACGCAGTATTTT
TRBD1,TRBV6-1,.,TRBJ1-5,CASSPTRDRGLRNQPQHF,TGTGCCAGCAGCCCAACCCGGGACAGGGGGCTGAGGAATCAGCCCCAGCATTTT
.,TRBV20-1,.,TRBJ1-1,CSARPRTALEAFF,TGCAGTGCTCGGCCGCGGACAGCCCTTGAAGCTTTCTTT
.,TRBV6-5,few,TRBJ1-6,CASSYEVVAGEDSPLHF,TGTGCCAGCAGTTACGAGGTCGTGGCTGGAGAGGATTCACCCCTCCACTTT
TRBD2,TRBV20-1,.,TRBJ2-3,CSARDLSGSTDTQYF,TGCAGTGCTAGAGATCTAAGCGGGAGTACAGATACGCAGTATTTT
TRBD1,TRBV11-1,.,TRBJ1-1,CASRSGTGRTEAFF,TGTGCCAGCAGATCCGGGACAGGGCGCACTGAAGCTTTCTTT
TRBD2,TRBV15,few,TRBJ2-5,CATSRDVAGVETQYF,TGTGCCACCAGCAGAGATGTAGCGGGGGTCGAGACCCAGTACTTC
TRBD2,TRBV27,.,TRBJ2-7,CASSGTSGGPPYNEQYF,TGTGCCAGCAGTGGGACTAGCGGGGGCCCACCCTACAATGAGCAGTACTTC
.,TRBV10-3,.,TRBJ1-2,CAISESEGIYGYTF,TGTGCCATCAGTGAGTCGGAGGGTATCTATGGCTACACCTTC
.,TRBV10-1,.,TRBJ2-3,CASSEPEADTQYF,TGCGCCAGCAGTGAACCAGAAGCAGATACGCAGTATTTT
.,TRBV7-9,few,TRBJ2-3,CASSLEGTANTDTQYF,TGTGCCAGCAGCTTGGAGGGGACAGCAAACACAGATACGCAGTATTTT